The 23 T cell receptor beta chains presented below share a single source sample, sequenced in a study of radiotherapy plus CTLA-4 blockade in lung cancer. The assay was immunoSEQ multiplex PCR, and TCRdb's table has in-frame clones only and misses some. This repertoire shows 84,000 or so clones, about four fifths found once; its top ten account for about 14%. Sequencing used peripheral blood, obtained from a patient treated with radiotherapy plus ipilimumab. These receptors came from a human donor with non-small cell lung cancer that progressed on radiotherapy plus ipilimumab.

There are a few counts of this clone. This chain joins TRBV5-8 and TRBJ2-2; possibly TRBD1 for D (6 bases). Germline V gene data show CDR1 as SGHTS and CDR2 as YDEGEE. V lost 0 bases to trimming and J lost 0 bases, with 12 bases between them. The CDR3 is 17 residues long. For the CDR3, the DNA is TGTGCCAGCAGCTTGGGGTTGGGGGCTGCGAACACCGGGGAGCTGTTTTTT. This gives the protein CASSLGLGAANTGELFF.

This chain joins TRBV5-4 and TRBJ1-2, with D perhaps matching TRBD1 (6 bases). Germline CDR1 SGHNT, CDR2 YYREEE (reference sequence). The CDR3 has 12 amino acids. Trimming cost V 4 bases and J 5 bases, with 9 bases left between them. As DNA, the CDR3 is TGTGCCAGCAGCGACGGACAGTATGGCTACACCTTC. Residues: CASSDGQYGYTF. The whole variable domain, filled in from reference TRBV5-4 and TRBJ1-2, reads ETGVTQSPTHLIKTRGQQVTLRCSSQSGHNTVSWYQQALGQGPQFIFQYYREEENGRGNFPPRFSGLQFPNYSSELNVNALELDDSALYLCASSDGQYGYTFGSGTRLTVV.

This rearrangement joins TRBV7-9 to TRBJ2-2; 7 nucleotides agree with TRBD1. The CDR3 extends over 17 amino acids. The ends lost 5 bases at V and 0 bases at J; junction bases unmatched: 9. CDR1 and CDR2 from the germline V gene are SEHNR and FQNEAQ (reference sequence). The CDR3 region is CASSRLDRASNTGELFF. The CDR3 bases are TGTGCCAGCAGCCGCCTCGACAGGGCGTCGAACACCGGGGAGCTGTTTTTT.

The chain carries TRBV7-4 and TRBJ2-5; TRBD1 aligns across 7 bases. The J segment lost 0 bases and the V segment lost 5 bases, leaving 3 bases of the junction unmatched. This CDR3 is 14 amino acids long. Germline CDR1 reads SGHVT; CDR2 reads SQSDAQ. DNA of the CDR3: TGTGCCAGCAGCAGAGACAGGGACCAAGAGACCCAGTACTTC. Residues: CASSRDRDQETQYF.

This rearrangement joins TRBV30 to TRBJ2-7; either TRBD1 or TRBD2 may fit D (6 bases each). V was cut by 1 base and J by 4 bases, with 14 bases left in between. The CDR3 has 14 residues. Germline assignment: CDR1 GTSNPN and CDR2 SVGIG (reference sequence). The CDR3 is CAWSARGGEYEQYF. CDR3 DNA: TGTGCCTGGAGTGCCAGGGGAGGAGAGTACGAGCAGTACTTC.

The chain recombines TRBV6-5 with TRBJ1-1; D is possibly TRBD1 (5 bases). This CDR3 contains 15 residues. V gave up 2 bases and J gave up 1 base, with 11 bases separating them. Germline-derived CDR1 and CDR2 are MNHEY and SVGAGI. The CDR3 nucleotides are TGTGCCAGCAGTTACCTCCCCAGGGCGAACACTGAAGCTTTCTTT. Translating gives CASSYLPRANTEAFF.

The J gene is TRBJ1-1, the V gene TRBV28, with D tentatively TRBD1 (6 bases). V lost 2 bases and J lost 6, with 19 bases in between. Germline lookup yields CDR1 MDHEN and CDR2 SYDVKM. This CDR3 comprises 16 residues. For the CDR3, the DNA is TGTGCCAGCAGTTTAAGCGTGAGGGGGGCGGAGGCTGAAGCTTTCTTT. It encodes CASSLSVRGAEAEAFF.

The gene calls are TRBV14 and TRBJ1-1; D unresolved. The V and J ends lost 0 bases and 8 bases respectively, with 10 bases between them. In germline, CDR1 is SGHDN, CDR2 FVKESK. There are 13 residues in the CDR3. DNA for the CDR3: TGTGCCAGCAGCCAAGATGTCAGTGCGGAAGCTTTCTTT. It is translated as CASSQDVSAEAFF.

In DNA form, the CDR3 reads TGTGCCTGGAAGGGGGCCTGGGGCCGGGAGACCCAGTACTTC. Translated, it gives CAWKGAWGRETQYF. The V call is TRBV30, the J call TRBJ2-5, with 7 bases identical to TRBD1. The V and J ends lost 4 bases and 5 bases, in that order; junction bases with no gene match: 10. Germline CDR1 GTSNPN, CDR2 SVGIG (reference sequence). This CDR3 has 14 residues. The full variable domain, its missing parts supplied by reference TRBV30 and TRBJ2-5, is SQTIHQWPATLVQPVGSPLSLECTVEGTSNPNLYWYRQAAGRGLQLLFYSVGIGQISSEVPQNLSASRPQDRQFILSSKKLLLSDSGFYLCAWKGAWGRETQYFGPGTRLLVL.

The rearrangement uses TRBV6-5 and TRBJ1-2; D call uncertain. The CDR3 extends over 14 amino acids. CDR1 and CDR2 from the germline V gene are MNHEY and SVGAGI. Trimming stripped 3 bases from V and 0 bases from J, with 8 bases between. The chain's CDR3 is CASSYNIPNYGYTF. For the CDR3, the DNA is TGTGCCAGCAGTTATAACATACCTAACTATGGCTACACCTTC.

This chain connects TRBV7-6 to TRBJ1-3, with D perhaps TRBD1 (6 bases). The CDR3 runs to 14 residues. Germline V gene data show CDR1 as SGHVS and CDR2 as FNYEAQ. V lost 5 bases to trimming and J lost 7 bases, with 15 bases between them. CDR3 DNA sequence: TGTGCCAGCAGCCCTGGGGGGGGCCCGAACACCATATATTTT. The encoded protein is CASSPGGGPNTIYF.

The chain joins TRBV7-9 to TRBJ1-2; possible D gene TRBD1, 6 bases. The length of the CDR3 is 15 residues. CDR1 is SEHNR, CDR2 FQNEAQ, per germline (reference sequence). V was clipped by 3 bases and J by 4 bases, with 15 bases between them. The CDR3 DNA reads TGTGCCAGCAGCTTGGACAGTGCCCTTGGCTATGGCTACACCTTC. Translated: CASSLDSALGYGYTF. Supplemented by reference TRBV7-9 and TRBJ1-2, the full variable domain reads DTGVSQNPRHKITKRGQNVTFRCDPISEHNRLYWYRQTLGQGPEFLTYFQNEAQLEKSRLLSDRFSAERPKGSFSTLEIQRTEQGDSAMYLCASSLDSALGYGYTFGSGTRLTVV.

This rearrangement joins TRBV12-5 to TRBJ1-2, with D maybe TRBD1 (5 bases). Trimming took off 6 bases at V and 2 bases at J, with 10 bases between the two ends. Germline V gene sequence: CDR1 LGHNT, CDR2 FRNRAP. The CDR3 is made up of 13 amino acids. CDR3 residues: CASGPGLNYGYTF. In DNA, the CDR3 is TGTGCTAGTGGCCCGGGACTGAACTATGGCTACACCTTC.

The chain recombines TRBV6-6 with TRBJ1-1; D is ambiguous. Germline CDR1 MNHNY, CDR2 SVGAGI (reference sequence). V lost 8 bases and J lost 1, with 2 bases in between. The CDR3 is 10 residues long. Here the CDR3 reads CASGNTEAFF. The CDR3 DNA is TGTGCCAGCGGGAACACTGAAGCTTTCTTT.

The V and J genes are TRBV21-1 and TRBJ2-7; the table's D gene call, TRBD1, was not cross checked with the DNA. TRBV21-1 is given as a pseudogene. The CDR3 spans 15 residues. The CDR3 nucleotides read TGTGCCAGCAGCAATCGGACAGGGGAAGCCTACGAGCAGTACTTC. Translated, it gives CASSNRTGEAYEQYF.

The gene calls are TRBV20-1 and TRBJ2-1; a possible D gene is TRBD2 (5 bases). V was cut by 3 bases and J by 8 bases, with 8 bases left in between. Germline V CDR1 and CDR2: DFQATT, SNEGSKA (reference sequence). The CDR3 is 11 residues long. The CDR3 DNA follows: TGCAGTGCTAGCCAAGCGGATGAGCAGTTCTTC. This encodes CSASQADEQFF.

The chain joins TRBV5-4 to TRBJ2-5; the D gene is possibly TRBD1 (5 bases). V was pared by 0 bases and J by 11 bases, with 8 bases between. This CDR3 region has 11 residues. Germline CDR1 and CDR2: SGHNT and YYREEE (reference sequence). CDR3 amino acids: CASSLAQGQYF. Here the CDR3 DNA reads TGTGCCAGCAGCTTGGCCCAGGGTCAGTACTTC.

The chain uses TRBV29-1 and TRBJ2-5; 10 nucleotides align to TRBD1. Germline values: CDR1 SQVTM, CDR2 ANQGSEA. The V and J ends lost 5 bases and 4 bases, in that order; junction bases with no gene match: 4. CDR3 length equals 13 residues. The chain's CDR3 is CSVRQGAGETQYF. CDR3 in DNA: TGCAGCGTTCGACAGGGGGCCGGAGAGACCCAGTACTTC.

The genes are TRBV5-8 and TRBJ1-2, with TRBD1 matching 7 bases. J gave up 6 bases and V 4 bases, and 6 bases lay outside the gene matches. CDR1 is SGHTS, CDR2 YDEGEE, per germline. The CDR3 is made up of 13 amino acids. In DNA, the CDR3 is TGTGCCAGCAGCAAGGAGGGGGCAAATGGCTACACCTTC. Translated: CASSKEGANGYTF.

The V call is TRBV5-1, the J call TRBJ1-3; the match to TRBD1 covers 7 bases. Germline-derived CDR1 and CDR2 are SGHRS and YFSETQ. The CDR3 extends over 16 amino acids. Germline trimming cut 4 bases from V and 0 bases from J; bases unmatched to any gene: 7. Here the CDR3 reads CASSTGQEYSGNTIYF. The CDR3 DNA is TGCGCCAGCAGCACCGGACAGGAGTACTCTGGAAACACCATATATTTT.

This clone has only one observation. V is TRBV19 and J is TRBJ2-6; 8 positions agree with TRBD1. Germline values: CDR1 LNHDA, CDR2 SQIVND (reference sequence). After removal of 3 bases from V and 0 bases from J, the junction contained 4 bases not matched to a gene. This CDR3 contains 17 residues. The CDR3 protein is CASSIETGDSGANVLTF. DNA for the CDR3: TGTGCCAGTAGTATTGAGACAGGGGACTCTGGGGCCAACGTCCTGACTTTC.

The chain links TRBV5-4 to TRBJ1-3; D remains ambiguous. This CDR3 is built from 16 residues. Germline V lookup: CDR1 SGHNT, CDR2 YYREEE (reference sequence). The ends were cut back, 4 bases at V and 0 bases at J, with 14 bases in the middle. The CDR3 sequence: CASSAPGLNSGNTIYF. Written as DNA, the CDR3 is TGTGCCAGCAGCGCGCCCGGGCTTAACTCTGGAAACACCATATATTTT.

Only one count was recorded for this clone. The chain uses TRBV18 and TRBJ2-5; D remains unclear. With 2 bases removed from V and 2 bases from J, the gap between germline ends came to 6 bases. Germline V gives CDR1 KGHSH, CDR2 LQKENI. The CDR3 contains 13 residues. CDR3 DNA sequence: TGTGCCAGCTCACCAGGGGTACAAGAGACCCAGTACTTC. Residues: CASSPGVQETQYF. The whole variable domain, filled in from reference TRBV18 and TRBJ2-5, reads NAGVMQNPRHLVRRRGQEARLRCSPMKGHSHVYWYRQLPEEGLKFMVYLQKENIIDESGMPKERFSAEFPKEGPSILRIQQVVRGDSAAYFCASSPGVQETQYFGPGTRLLVL.